This T cell receptor beta chain was captured by sequencing in a study of T-cell reconstitution after alpha-beta-depleted transplantation in children. A remark on this clonotype: Antigen: not known.

Notes on the study in general: Roughly two months post-transplant, alpha-beta T cells reportedly originated from several hundred graft clones that had expanded. Where some patients showed high TCRbeta diversity at day 60, it came from recipient T cells and thymic progenitors that had survived. From newly produced T cells came most of the T-cell counts and diversity one year after transplant.

Unique molecular identifiers were incorporated into the prepared TCRbeta library. One entry per CDR3 protein, called by TCRdb with MiXCR from the PCR reads. The table has around 230,000 distinct CDR3 sequences, about a sixth seen once. This clonotype was obtained from a male patient under 10 years old who had a stem cell transplant for acute lymphoblastic leukemia, so the T cells may come from the graft donor. The input for sequencing was PBMCs, mostly from graft donor cells, taken 360 days after TCRalphabeta/CD19-depleted stem cell transplant.

For the CDR3, the DNA is TGTGCCAGCAGTACCCGGGACAGGACCTACGAGCAGTACTTC. This sequence encodes CASSTRDRTYEQYF. The rearrangement uses TRBV21-1 and TRBJ2-7; the table's D call TRBD1 went unverified against the DNA. TRBV21-1 is assigned pseudogene status. The CDR3 length is 14 residues.